These T cell receptor beta chains were read from a single sample in a study of cytomegalovirus exposure and HLA in healthy donors. Data came from immunoSEQ multiplex PCR; TCRdb stores just in-frame clones and leaves some out. The sample contains 150,000 or so clones, less than 95% of which appear only once. Sequenced: PBMCs. These receptors originate from a young man in good health and CMV-seropositive. The CDR3 runs from the conserved cysteine through the conserved F or W. A D gene is named only where the DNA matches it firmly. Size is stated for part of the rows, as once, few or many counts, or as a class when the clone is expanded.

>TRBV27|.|.|TRBJ2-1
TGTGCCAGCAGTTTATCGGTGGGGGCAGTCTATAATAATGAGCAGTTCTTC
CASSLSVGAVYNNEQFF
>TRBV28|few|TRBD2|TRBJ2-5
TGTGCCAGCAGCTCGGGACTAGGGTGGGAGACCCAGTACTTC
CASSSGLGWETQYF
>TRBV5-5|.|.|TRBJ2-3
TGTGCCAGCAGCTTGGGCCCCGAACAATCGCAGTATTTT
CASSLGPEQSQYF
>TRBV30|.|.|TRBJ1-2
TGTGCCTGGGCTAGGGGGGGGAACTATGGCTACACCTTC
CAWARGGNYGYTF
>TRBV9|.|TRBD1|TRBJ2-1
TGTGCCAGCAGCCCGCGTCCGGGACAGGCGCAGTTCTTC
CASSPRPGQAQFF
>TRBV19|.|TRBD2|TRBJ2-1
TGTGCCAGTACCCTGAGGGGACTAGCGGGACTCACAGTCCGCAATGAGCAGTTCTTC
CASTLRGLAGLTVRNEQFF
>TRBV2|.|.|TRBJ2-4
TGTGCCAGCAGTGAAGGCGGAATAGCCAAAAACATTCAGTACTTC
CASSEGGIAKNIQYF
>TRBV6-1|.|TRBD2|TRBJ2-7
TGTGCCAGCAGTGAAACACTAGCGAACTCCTACGAGCAGTACTTC
CASSETLANSYEQYF
>TRBV6-1|.|.|TRBJ1-4
TGTGCCAGCAGTGAAGGGTATGGTCCAGGGAATGAAAAACTGTTTTTT
CASSEGYGPGNEKLFF
>TRBV15|.|.|TRBJ2-2
TGTGCCACCAGCAGAGGGGCTACAGGGGGGGAGCTGTTTTTT
CATSRGATGGELFF
>TRBV2|.|.|TRBJ1-5
TGTGCCTCTAGACCGTCGGCAGGGAATCAGCCCCAGCATTTT
CASRPSAGNQPQHF
>TRBV2|.|TRBD2|TRBJ2-1
TGTGCCAGCATGACTAGCGGGAGTTGGGAGCAGTTCTTC
CASMTSGSWEQFF
>TRBV29-1|.|TRBD2|TRBJ2-1
TGCAGCGTTGAACTAGCGGGAGGGATTGAGCAGTTCTTC
CSVELAGGIEQFF